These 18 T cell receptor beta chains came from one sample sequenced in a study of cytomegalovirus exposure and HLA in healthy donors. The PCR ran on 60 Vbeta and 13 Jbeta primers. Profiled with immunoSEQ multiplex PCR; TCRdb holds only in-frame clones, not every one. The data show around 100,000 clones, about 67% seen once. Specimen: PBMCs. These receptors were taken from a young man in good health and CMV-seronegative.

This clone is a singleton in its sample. CDR3 sequence (DNA): TGTGCCAGCAGCTTCCGAGGAGCGCCCTCCTACGAGCAGTACTTC. This codes for CASSFRGAPSYEQYF. This chain joins TRBV5-4 and TRBJ2-7; no definite D call. CDR3 length: 15 residues. Looked up from germline, CDR1 is SGHNT and CDR2 is YYREEE (reference sequence). The ends were cut back, 2 bases at V and 0 bases at J, with 12 bases in the middle. Full variable domain (missing parts from reference TRBV5-4 and TRBJ2-7): ETGVTQSPTHLIKTRGQQVTLRCSSQSGHNTVSWYQQALGQGPQFIFQYYREEENGRGNFPPRFSGLQFPNYSSELNVNALELDDSALYLCASSFRGAPSYEQYFGPGTRLTVT.

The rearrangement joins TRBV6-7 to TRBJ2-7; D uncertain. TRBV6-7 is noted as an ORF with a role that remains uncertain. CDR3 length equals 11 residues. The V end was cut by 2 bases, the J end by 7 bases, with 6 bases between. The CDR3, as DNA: TGTGCCAGCAGTTACCTAGGAGAGCAGTACTTC. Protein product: CASSYLGEQYF.

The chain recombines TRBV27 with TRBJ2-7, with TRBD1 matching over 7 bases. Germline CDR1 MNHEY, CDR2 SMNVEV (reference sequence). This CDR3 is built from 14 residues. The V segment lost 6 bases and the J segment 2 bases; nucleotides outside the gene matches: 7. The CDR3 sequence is CASRRRDRTYEQYF. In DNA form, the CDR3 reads TGTGCCAGCAGACGCCGGGACAGAACCTACGAGCAGTACTTC.

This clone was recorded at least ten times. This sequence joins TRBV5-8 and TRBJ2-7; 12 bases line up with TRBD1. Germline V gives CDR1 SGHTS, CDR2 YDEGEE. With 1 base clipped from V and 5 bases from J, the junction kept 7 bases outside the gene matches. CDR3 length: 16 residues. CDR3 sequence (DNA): TGTGCCAGCAGCTTGTACGGGACAGGGGGCCCGAACGAGCAGTACTTC. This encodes CASSLYGTGGPNEQYF.

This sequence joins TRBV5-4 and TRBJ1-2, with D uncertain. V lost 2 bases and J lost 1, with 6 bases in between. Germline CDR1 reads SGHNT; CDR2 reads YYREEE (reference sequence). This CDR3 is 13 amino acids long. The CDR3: CASSLDNNYGYTF. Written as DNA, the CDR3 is TGTGCCAGCAGCTTAGACAATAACTATGGCTACACCTTC.

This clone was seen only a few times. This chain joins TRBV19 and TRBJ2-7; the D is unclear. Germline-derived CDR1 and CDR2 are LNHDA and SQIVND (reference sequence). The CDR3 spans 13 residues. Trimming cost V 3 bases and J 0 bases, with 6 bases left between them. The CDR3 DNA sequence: TGTGCCAGTAGTATTGAGAGCTCCTACGAGCAGTACTTC. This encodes CASSIESSYEQYF.

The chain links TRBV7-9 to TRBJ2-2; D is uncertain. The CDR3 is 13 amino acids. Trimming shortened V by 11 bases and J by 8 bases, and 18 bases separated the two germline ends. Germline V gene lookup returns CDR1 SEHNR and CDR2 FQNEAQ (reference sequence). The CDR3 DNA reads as TGTGCCCTGTTTAGTTACGGGTCGGGGGAGCTGTTTTTT. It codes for CALFSYGSGELFF.

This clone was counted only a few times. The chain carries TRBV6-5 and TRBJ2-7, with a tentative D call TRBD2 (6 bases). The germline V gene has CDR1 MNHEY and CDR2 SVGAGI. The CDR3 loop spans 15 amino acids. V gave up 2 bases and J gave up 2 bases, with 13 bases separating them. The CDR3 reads CASSYRLGGTYEQYF. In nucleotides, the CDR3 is TGTGCCAGCAGTTACAGGTTGGGAGGAACCTACGAGCAGTACTTC.

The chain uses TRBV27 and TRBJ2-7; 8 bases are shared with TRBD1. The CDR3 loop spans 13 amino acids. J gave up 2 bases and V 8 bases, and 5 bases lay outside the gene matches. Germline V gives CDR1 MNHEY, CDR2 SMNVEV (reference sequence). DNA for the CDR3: TGTGCCAGCCGGGACAGGACAGCCTACGAGCAGTACTTC. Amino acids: CASRDRTAYEQYF.

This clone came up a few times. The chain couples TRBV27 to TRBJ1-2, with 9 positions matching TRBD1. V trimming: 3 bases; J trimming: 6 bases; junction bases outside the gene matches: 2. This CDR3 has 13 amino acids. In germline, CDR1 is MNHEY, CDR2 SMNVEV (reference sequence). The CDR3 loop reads CASSFGTGHGYTF. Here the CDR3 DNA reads TGTGCCAGCAGTTTTGGGACAGGGCATGGCTACACCTTC.

CDR3 DNA sequence: TGTGCCATCAGTGCGGGGGGCGGGACCGGGGAGCTGTTTTTT. Its translation is CAISAGGGTGELFF. This chain connects TRBV10-3 to TRBJ2-2; a possible D gene is TRBD2 (7 bases). The length of the CDR3 is 14 residues. Per the germline V gene, CDR1 is ENHRY and CDR2 is SYGVKD. V shed 4 bases and J shed 5 bases, with 11 bases lying between them.

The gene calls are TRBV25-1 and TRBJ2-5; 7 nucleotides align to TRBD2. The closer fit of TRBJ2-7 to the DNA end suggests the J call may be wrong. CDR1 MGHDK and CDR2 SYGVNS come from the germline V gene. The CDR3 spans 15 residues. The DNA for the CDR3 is TGTGCCAGCAGTGATTCGGGGGGTGGGTCCTACGAGCAGTACTTC. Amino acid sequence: CASSDSGGGSYEQYF.

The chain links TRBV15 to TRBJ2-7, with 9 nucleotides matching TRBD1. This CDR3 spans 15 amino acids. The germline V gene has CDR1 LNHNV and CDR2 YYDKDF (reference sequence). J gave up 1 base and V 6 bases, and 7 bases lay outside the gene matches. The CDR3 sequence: CATRGAGTGSYEQYF. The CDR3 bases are TGTGCCACCAGAGGCGCCGGGACAGGGTCCTACGAGCAGTACTTC.

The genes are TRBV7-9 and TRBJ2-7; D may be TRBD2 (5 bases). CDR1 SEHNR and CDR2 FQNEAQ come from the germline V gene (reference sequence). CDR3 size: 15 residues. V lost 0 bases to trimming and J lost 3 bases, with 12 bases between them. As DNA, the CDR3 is TGTGCCAGCAGCTTAGCCCTAGCAGATTACTACGAGCAGTACTTC. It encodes CASSLALADYYEQYF.

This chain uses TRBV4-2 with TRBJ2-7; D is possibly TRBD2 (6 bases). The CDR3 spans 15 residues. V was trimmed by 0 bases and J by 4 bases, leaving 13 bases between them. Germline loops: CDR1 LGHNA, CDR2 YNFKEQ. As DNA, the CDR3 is TGTGCCAGCAGCCAAGATGTAGGACTACCATACGAGCAGTACTTC. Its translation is CASSQDVGLPYEQYF.

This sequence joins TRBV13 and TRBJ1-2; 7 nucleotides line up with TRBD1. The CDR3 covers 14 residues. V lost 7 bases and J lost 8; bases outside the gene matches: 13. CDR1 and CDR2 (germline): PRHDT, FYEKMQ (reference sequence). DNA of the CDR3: TGTGCCAGCAACCTCTTACAGGGGACAGTCGGCTACACCTTC. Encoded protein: CASNLLQGTVGYTF.

The CDR3 region has the DNA TGTGCCAGCAGCTTAGAGCAGGGGGCGAACTATGGCTACACCTTC. Translating gives CASSLEQGANYGYTF. This sequence joins TRBV11-2 and TRBJ1-2; 8 bases fit TRBD1. The CDR3 is made up of 15 amino acids. V was clipped by 0 bases and J by 2 bases; unmatched bases: 2. Germline V gene data show CDR1 as SGHAT and CDR2 as FQNNGV.

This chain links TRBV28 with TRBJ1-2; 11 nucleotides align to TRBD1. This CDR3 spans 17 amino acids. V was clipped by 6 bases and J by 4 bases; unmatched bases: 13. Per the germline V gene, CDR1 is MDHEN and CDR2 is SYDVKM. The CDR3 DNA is TGTGCCAGCAGCCACCCGGGGGACAGGGGGAGAAGCTATGGCTACACCTTC. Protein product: CASSHPGDRGRSYGYTF.